This T cell receptor beta chain was retrieved from a study of T cell responses to AZD1222 COVID-19 vaccine. CDR3 length equals 15 residues. The V end lost 5 bases, the J end lost 0 bases, and 8 bases lay between the germline ends. The germline CDR1 and CDR2 sequences are MRHNA and SNTAGT. Notes on the study in general: The sample set comprised mostly white British donors with more females, and clonal diversity was possibly underestimated. CD4 TCRs associated with vaccination spanned spike, dominating at 160-218 and 743-854. Every sample of the repertoires postdated the peak T cell response.

Repertoires were generated with immunoSEQ multiplex PCR, while TCRdb's copy carries only in-frame clones and drops some. The sample records about 180,000 clones, about 91% being singletons. A remark on this clone: Its antigen is undetermined.

The sample consisted of peripheral blood, taken on day 0 of AZD1222 vaccination. This TCR was sampled from an adult in good health. The genes are TRBV6-4 and TRBJ1-6; D remains ambiguous. The CDR3 is CASSPVSSYNSPLHF. The CDR3 nucleotides read TGTGCCAGCAGTCCAGTGAGCTCCTATAATTCACCCCTCCACTTT.